The 26 T cell receptor beta chains given below trace back to one sample, sequenced in a study of T cell repertoires in cytomegalovirus infection. TCRdb re-called the reads with MiXCR, one entry per CDR3 protein. The table records some 920,000 distinct CDR3 sequences, 31% of them present only once. What these receptors recognize is not known. Sequences were derived from cultured CD8+ T cells from PBMCs, sampled from culture after CMV antigen stimulation. These TCRs come from a human donor in good health (CMV status not recorded). Some clones in this sample may be carry-over from other donors' samples.

This clonotype occurred a few times. V gene TRBV27 combines with J gene TRBJ1-5; D is unresolved. V was cut by 5 bases and J by 6 bases, with 14 bases left in between. The germline gives CDR1 MNHEY, CDR2 SMNVEV (reference sequence). The CDR3 is made up of 14 amino acids. CDR3 DNA: TGTGCCAGCAGTCCTTTGGGAGACATTCAGCCCCAGCATTTT. Translating gives CASSPLGDIQPQHF.

The rearrangement uses TRBV12-3 or TRBV12-4 and TRBJ2-1; D possibly uses TRBD1 or TRBD2 (6 bases each). The CDR3 spans 14 residues. V shed 3 bases and J shed 10 bases, with 16 bases lying between them. The CDR3 coding sequence is TGTGCCAGCAGTTTCGGAGGGGTAGGGGGAGAGCAGTTCTTC. Translating it yields CASSFGGVGGEQFF.

The chain employs TRBV4-1 and TRBJ2-1; tentatively, D is TRBD2 (5 bases). This CDR3 is built from 18 residues. V lost 0 bases to trimming and J lost 2 bases, with 17 bases between them. Per germline, CDR1 MGHRA and CDR2 YSYEKL. The CDR3 region has the DNA TGCGCCAGCAGCCAAGATCTAGGGTCTACGGGGACCTACAATGAGCAGTTCTTC. It codes for CASSQDLGSTGTYNEQFF.

This clonotype was observed a few times. This chain joins TRBV29-1 and TRBJ2-2, with D unclear. Germline-derived CDR1 and CDR2 are SQVTM and ANQGSEA. The CDR3 extends over 13 amino acids. V lost 4 bases and J lost 0, with 6 bases in between. CDR3 bases: TGCAGCGTTGGACACCCGAACACCGGGGAGCTGTTTTTT. It translates to CSVGHPNTGELFF.

The rearrangement uses TRBV20-1 and TRBJ1-5; D might be TRBD1 (5 bases). V lost 6 bases and J 4 bases, leaving 16 bases between the germline ends. CDR1 DFQATT and CDR2 SNEGSKA come from the germline V gene (reference sequence). This CDR3 region has 14 residues. The CDR3 DNA follows: TGCAGTGCGACCGGGTTGGGGCAAAATCAGCCCCAGCATTTT. Translating gives CSATGLGQNQPQHF.

The table lists this clonotype with many counts. The chain combines TRBV7-6 with TRBJ2-1, with a weak D call TRBD2 (6 bases). Trimming stripped 5 bases from V and 5 bases from J, with 13 bases between. Germline values: CDR1 SGHVS, CDR2 FNYEAQ. This CDR3 contains 14 residues. CDR3 sequence reads: CASSPFPGDNEQFF. The DNA of the CDR3 is TGTGCCAGCAGCCCCTTTCCGGGAGACAATGAGCAGTTCTTC.

Many counts were recorded for this clonotype. This chain links TRBV7-6 with TRBJ2-7; D gene uncertain. V was pared by 6 bases and J by 3 bases, with 15 bases between. This CDR3 region has 14 residues. In germline, CDR1 is SGHVS, CDR2 FNYEAQ. The CDR3 loop reads CASSPLGSLYEQYV. The CDR3 nucleotides read TGTGCCAGCAGTCCTCTCGGGTCTCTCTACGAGCAGTACGTC.

The chain employs TRBV6-1 and TRBJ2-2, with TRBD1 as a possible D gene (6 bases). V shed 7 bases and J shed 7 bases, with 22 bases lying between them. In germline, CDR1 is MNHNS, CDR2 SASEGT. The CDR3 spans 16 residues. In DNA form, the CDR3 reads TGTGCCAGCACCTGGGGGCAGCCACCGACAAGCGGGGAGCTGTTTTTT. Residues: CASTWGQPPTSGELFF.

This clonotype was observed a few times. CDR3: CASSQGQLNSPLHF. For the CDR3, the DNA is TGCGCCAGCAGCCAAGGACAGCTTAATTCACCCCTCCACTTT. The chain uses TRBV4-1 and TRBJ1-6, with D tentatively TRBD1 (5 bases). The CDR3 has 14 residues. The V gene's germline CDR1 is MGHRA and CDR2 YSYEKL. V lost 1 base and J 6 bases, leaving 7 bases between the germline ends.

This chain uses TRBV14 with TRBJ2-2, with TRBD1 matching 8 bases. This CDR3 is built from 16 residues. Germline assignment: CDR1 SGHDN and CDR2 FVKESK. The ends lost 1 base at V and 6 bases at J; junction bases unmatched: 7. CDR3 sequence reads: CASSQGWTGYAGELFF. The CDR3 nucleotides read TGTGCCAGCAGCCAAGGCTGGACAGGGTACGCCGGGGAGCTGTTTTTT.

The CDR3 DNA follows: TGTGCCAGCAGCGGCGGGACCCCCTACGAGCAGTACGTC. Translated, it gives CASSGGTPYEQYV. The J gene is TRBJ2-7, the V gene TRBV11-2; a possible D gene is TRBD2 (6 bases). Germline V gives CDR1 SGHAT, CDR2 FQNNGV. V gave up 5 bases and J gave up 2 bases, with 10 bases separating them. CDR3 size: 13 residues.

This chain links TRBV2 with TRBJ1-1; 9 bases match TRBD1. This CDR3 is 15 amino acids long. Germline-derived CDR1 and CDR2 are SNHLY and FYNNEI. Germline trimming cut 6 bases from V and 0 bases from J; bases unmatched to any gene: 5. CDR3 sequence reads: CASRWTGEMNTEAFF. CDR3 sequence (DNA): TGTGCCAGCAGATGGACAGGGGAGATGAACACTGAAGCTTTCTTT.

This clonotype has just a few counts. The chain uses TRBV6-1 and TRBJ2-7; D is possibly TRBD1 (6 bases). The V end was cut by 7 bases, the J end by 6 bases, with 13 bases between. CDR3 size: 12 residues. Germline V CDR1 and CDR2: MNHNS, SASEGT. DNA for the CDR3: TGTGCCAGCAATAATCTGGGGGCCGAGCAGTACTTC. Its translation is CASNNLGAEQYF.

On this clonotype: A read error may produce the germline difference seen at one junction end. V gene TRBV12-3 or TRBV12-4 combines with J gene TRBJ2-1; D remains ambiguous. The CDR3 totals 15 residues. The CDR3 reads CASSLFAASYYEQFF. DNA for the CDR3: TGTGCCAGCAGTTTATTCGCAGCCTCCTACTATGAGCAGTTCTTC.

The chain links TRBV28 to TRBJ2-7, with a tentative D call TRBD2 (7 bases). The germline gives CDR1 MDHEN, CDR2 SYDVKM. The CDR3 has 15 residues. V was shortened by 5 bases and J by 4 bases, with 18 bases between the two germline ends. The CDR3 protein is CASSPSGTLLYEQYV. As DNA, the CDR3 is TGTGCCAGCAGTCCCAGCGGGACACTTTTATACGAGCAGTACGTC.

This sequence joins TRBV7-8 and TRBJ1-1, with unresolved D. Germline values: CDR1 SGHVS, CDR2 FQNEAQ. The V gene lost 1 base and the J gene lost 7 bases, with 10 bases spanning the gap. This CDR3 comprises 13 residues. The CDR3 protein is CASSLEYNDEAFF. The CDR3 coding sequence is TGTGCCAGCAGCTTAGAGTACAATGATGAAGCTTTCTTT. The whole variable domain, filled in from reference TRBV7-8 and TRBJ1-1, reads GAGVSQSPRYKVAKRGQDVALRCDPISGHVSLFWYQQALGQGPEFLTYFQNEAQLDKSGLPSDRFFAERPEGSVSTLKIQRTQQEDSAVYLCASSLEYNDEAFFGQGTRLTVV.

V usage is TRBV19 and J usage is TRBJ2-5; 9 bases match TRBD2. Germline CDR1 is LNHDA and CDR2 is SQIVND (reference sequence). Germline trimming cut 3 bases from V and 1 base from J; bases unmatched to any gene: 12. This CDR3 contains 18 residues. CDR3 amino acids: CASSMARLAGRFQETQYF. For the CDR3, the DNA is TGTGCCAGTAGTATGGCGAGGCTAGCGGGGCGATTCCAAGAGACCCAGTACTTC.

This clonotype has a handful of counts. This sequence joins TRBV7-9 and TRBJ2-7; a weak D match, TRBD1 (6 bases). V was shortened by 6 bases and J by 3 bases, with 12 bases between the two germline ends. Germline values: CDR1 SEHNR, CDR2 FQNEAQ (reference sequence). The CDR3 has 13 amino acids. The CDR3 coding sequence is TGTGCCAGCAGACGAGGACAGTACTACGAGCAGTACGTC. Amino acid sequence: CASRRGQYYEQYV.

V is TRBV20-1 and J is TRBJ1-5; TRBD1 aligns across 7 bases. The CDR3 runs to 12 residues. The ends lost 4 bases at V and 4 bases at J; junction bases unmatched: 1. Germline V gene sequence: CDR1 DFQATT, CDR2 SNEGSKA (reference sequence). The CDR3 nucleotides are TGCAGTGCTACAGGGGGGAATCAGCCCCAGCATTTT. It encodes CSATGGNQPQHF.

A few counts support this clonotype. V usage is TRBV9 and J usage is TRBJ2-7; D may be TRBD2 (6 bases). Germline V gene sequence: CDR1 SGDLS, CDR2 YYNGEE. With 0 bases removed from V and 3 bases from J, the gap between germline ends came to 13 bases. There are 15 residues in the CDR3. The CDR3 sequence: CASSVGGGDLYEQYF. The CDR3 region has the DNA TGTGCCAGCAGCGTAGGTGGCGGGGACCTCTACGAGCAGTACTTC. Full variable domain (remainder filled in from reference TRBV9 and TRBJ2-7): DSGVTQTPKHLITATGQRVTLRCSPRSGDLSVYWYQQSLDQGLQFLIQYYNGEERAKGNILERFSAQQFPDLHSELNLSSLELGDSALYFCASSVGGGDLYEQYFGPGTRLTVT.

In its sample, this clonotype was seen a few times. This chain connects TRBV2 to TRBJ2-7; 7 bases fit TRBD1. The V gene's germline CDR1 is SNHLY and CDR2 FYNNEI. V was clipped by 4 bases and J by 7 bases; unmatched bases: 7. The CDR3 spans 13 residues. Here the CDR3 reads CASSADRAREQYV. Written as DNA, the CDR3 is TGTGCCAGCAGTGCCGACAGGGCCCGGGAGCAGTACGTC.

The gene calls are TRBV5-6 and TRBJ2-3; D might be TRBD1 (5 bases). The V and J ends lost 0 bases and 3 bases respectively, with 17 bases between them. Germline V CDR1 and CDR2: SGHDT, YYEEEE. This CDR3 has 17 amino acids. The DNA for the CDR3 is TGTGCCAGCAGCTTGGTACCCAGGGTATTTCGGACAGATACGCAGTATTTT. Translated, it gives CASSLVPRVFRTDTQYF.

This sequence joins TRBV2 and TRBJ1-4; TRBD1 agrees at 7 bases. The germline V gene encodes CDR1 SNHLY and CDR2 FYNNEI. The CDR3 length is 15 residues. V shed 0 bases, J shed 8 bases, and the junction held 6 bases outside the gene matches. The CDR3: CASSEAHSDREKLFF. The CDR3 bases are TGTGCCAGCAGTGAAGCGCATTCGGACAGGGAAAAACTGTTTTTT.

This clonotype is a singleton in its sample. The chain has TRBV20-1 and TRBJ2-7; D is undetermined. Germline-derived CDR1 and CDR2 are DFQATT and SNEGSKA (reference sequence). V lost 1 base and J 3 bases, leaving 10 bases between the germline ends. The CDR3 covers 13 residues. The CDR3 region is CSARGSQIYEQYV. CDR3 nucleotides: TGCAGTGCTAGAGGTAGTCAGATCTACGAGCAGTACGTC.

There are many counts of this clonotype. V gene TRBV11-2 combines with J gene TRBJ2-5; perhaps TRBD1 as D (6 bases). V was shortened by 2 bases and J by 3 bases, with 10 bases between the two germline ends. The CDR3 spans 14 residues. Per the germline V gene, CDR1 is SGHAT and CDR2 is FQNNGV. The CDR3 loop is CASSLRQVKETQYF. The CDR3 coding sequence is TGTGCCAGCAGCTTAAGACAGGTTAAAGAGACCCAGTACTTC. The full variable domain, completed using reference TRBV11-2 and TRBJ2-5, is EAGVAQSPRYKIIEKRQSVAFWCNPISGHATLYWYQQILGQGPKLLIQFQNNGVVDDSQLPKDRFSAERLKGVDSTLKIQPAKLEDSAVYLCASSLRQVKETQYFGPGTRLLVL.

This clonotype was seen a handful of times. This chain links TRBV14 with TRBJ2-1; perhaps TRBD1 as D (5 bases). The CDR3 is made up of 16 amino acids. Germline V CDR1 and CDR2: SGHDN, FVKESK. Deletions cut 4 bases from V and 9 bases from J, with 22 bases between. In DNA, the CDR3 is TGTGCCAGCAGCCCCTTCGGCGAAGGGGTGAATGGTGAGCAGTTCTTC. Translation gives CASSPFGEGVNGEQFF.